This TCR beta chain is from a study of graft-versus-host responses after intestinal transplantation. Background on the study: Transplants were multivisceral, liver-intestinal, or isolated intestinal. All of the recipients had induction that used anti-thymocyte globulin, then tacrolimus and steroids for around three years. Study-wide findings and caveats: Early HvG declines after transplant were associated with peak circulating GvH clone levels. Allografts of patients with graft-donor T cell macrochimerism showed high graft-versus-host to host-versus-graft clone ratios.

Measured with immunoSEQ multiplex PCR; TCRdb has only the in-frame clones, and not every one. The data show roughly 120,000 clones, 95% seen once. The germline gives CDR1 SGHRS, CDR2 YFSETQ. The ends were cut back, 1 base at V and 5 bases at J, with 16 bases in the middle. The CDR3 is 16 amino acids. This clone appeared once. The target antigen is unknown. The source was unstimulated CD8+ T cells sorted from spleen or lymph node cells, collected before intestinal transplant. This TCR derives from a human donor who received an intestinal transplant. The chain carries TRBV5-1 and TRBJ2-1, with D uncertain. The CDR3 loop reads CASSLRTGLPNNEQFF. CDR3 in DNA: TGCGCCAGCAGCTTGCGCACCGGGCTTCCCAACAATGAGCAGTTCTTC.